The clone carrying this T cell receptor (beta chain) was seen once. This sample is part of a study of blood T cell repertoires in COVID-19. Across the whole study: Sites across the United States, Italy and Spain contributed samples from acute and convalescent COVID-19. Sources were T cells, B-cell-depleted T cells, or PBMCs; the material itself was cDNA or gDNA.

In the study's own analysis: Estimates of nucleated cell counts were drawn from the amplification of reference gene primers. Method: immunoSEQ multiplex PCR; TCRdb's copy keeps in-frame clones and lacks some. That table gives V, J and clone size, and the DNA gave D and trimming. Of over 200,000 clones listed, about 89% are singletons. The clonotype was recovered from a man in his forties who had recovered from COVID-19. The sample comprised peripheral blood.

Here the CDR3 DNA reads TGTGCCAGCAGTTTGACTTCCCTAGTATACAATGAGCAGTTCTTC. Amino acids: CASSLTSLVYNEQFF. The chain employs TRBV6-1 and TRBJ2-1; D is ambiguous. Germline V gene lookup returns CDR1 MNHNS and CDR2 SASEGT. V was shortened by 5 bases and J by 4 bases, with 15 bases between the two germline ends. The CDR3 consists of 15 residues.